A selection of T cell receptor beta chains follows, all from one sample in a study of blood T cell repertoires in COVID-19. Only in-frame clones appear in the TCRdb table, and some are missing; sequencing was by immunoSEQ multiplex PCR. The sample holds about 290,000 clones, about 85% seen once. The sequenced material came from peripheral blood. The receptors stem from a woman in her 50s with active or convalescent COVID-19. CDR3s include the opening cysteine and the closing phenylalanine or tryptophan. The order of the fields is D gene, J gene, V gene, clone size, CDR3 DNA, CDR3 protein. D genes are given only for firm matches. Size values are once, few and many counts, or a class for expanded clones, and some rows have none.

d_gene: TRBD1
j_gene: TRBJ1-5
v_gene: TRBV7-6
abundance: few
CDR3nt: TGTGCCAGCAGCTTGGGTGACAGGGGGCGAAGTCAGCCCCAGCATTTT
CDR3aa: CASSLGDRGRSQPQHF

d_gene: TRBD2
j_gene: TRBJ2-7
v_gene: TRBV9
abundance: -
CDR3nt: TGTGCCAGCAGCGTAGTTGCGGGAGGAAGTGAGCAGTACTTC
CDR3aa: CASSVVAGGSEQYF

d_gene: -
j_gene: TRBJ1-2
v_gene: TRBV28
abundance: -
CDR3nt: TGTGCCAGCAGCTCCCCCCGAGGGGGGGCCTATGGCTACACCTTC
CDR3aa: CASSSPRGGAYGYTF

d_gene: -
j_gene: TRBJ2-5
v_gene: TRBV9
abundance: -
CDR3nt: TGTGCCAGCAGCTCACGCCCCGGACTGGAGACCCAGTACTTC
CDR3aa: CASSSRPGLETQYF

d_gene: -
j_gene: TRBJ2-1
v_gene: TRBV9
abundance: -
CDR3nt: TGTGCCAGCAGCGTAGGGGAGGAGCGGAGCTCCTACAATGAGCAGTTCTTC
CDR3aa: CASSVGEERSSYNEQFF

d_gene: TRBD1
j_gene: TRBJ2-7
v_gene: TRBV5-4
abundance: -
CDR3nt: TGTGCCAGCAGCTTGCTACAGGGGGCTCCCTACGAGCAGTACTTC
CDR3aa: CASSLLQGAPYEQYF

d_gene: -
j_gene: TRBJ2-7
v_gene: TRBV2
abundance: -
CDR3nt: TGTGCCAGCAGGGGGGGTGACTACGAGCAGTACTTC
CDR3aa: CASRGGDYEQYF

d_gene: -
j_gene: TRBJ2-5
v_gene: TRBV5-1
abundance: -
CDR3nt: TGCGCCAGCAGCTTGAACAGGGCCGGGGTAGAGACCCAGTACTTC
CDR3aa: CASSLNRAGVETQYF

d_gene: TRBD1
j_gene: TRBJ2-1
v_gene: TRBV19
abundance: -
CDR3nt: TGTGCCAGTAGTATAGTTAGGGGGCGAACTGGGCACAATGAGCAGTTCTTC
CDR3aa: CASSIVRGRTGHNEQFF

d_gene: -
j_gene: TRBJ2-2
v_gene: TRBV6-1
abundance: -
CDR3nt: TGTGCCAGCAGTGGCGGGGCTCCCGGCAACACCGGGGAGCTGTTTTTT
CDR3aa: CASSGGAPGNTGELFF

d_gene: TRBD2
j_gene: TRBJ2-1
v_gene: TRBV5-1
abundance: few
CDR3nt: TGCGCCAGCAGCTTTTTAGCGGGAGGGCCCGGCTACAATGAGCAGTTCTTC
CDR3aa: CASSFLAGGPGYNEQFF

d_gene: -
j_gene: TRBJ2-1
v_gene: TRBV7-8
abundance: -
CDR3nt: TGTGCCAGCAGCTTAATGGGCACCGAGCAGTTCTTC
CDR3aa: CASSLMGTEQFF

d_gene: -
j_gene: TRBJ2-7
v_gene: TRBV2
abundance: few
CDR3nt: TGTGCCAGCAGTCGGGGGACTCTTACCTACGAGCAGTACTTC
CDR3aa: CASSRGTLTYEQYF

d_gene: TRBD2
j_gene: TRBJ2-1
v_gene: TRBV7-2
abundance: -
CDR3nt: TGTGCCAGCAGCTTAGGACTAGCTCCCTCCTACAATGAGCAGTTCTTC
CDR3aa: CASSLGLAPSYNEQFF

d_gene: TRBD2
j_gene: TRBJ2-1
v_gene: TRBV27
abundance: -
CDR3nt: TGTGCCAGCAGTTTTTCCGCGGGAGTGGGTGGTGAGCAGTTCTTC
CDR3aa: CASSFSAGVGGEQFF

d_gene: TRBD2
j_gene: TRBJ2-3
v_gene: TRBV4-1
abundance: -
CDR3nt: TGCGCCAGCAGCCAACCCACTAGCGGGAGGGCCACAGATACGCAGTATTTT
CDR3aa: CASSQPTSGRATDTQYF

d_gene: -
j_gene: TRBJ1-1
v_gene: TRBV19
abundance: -
CDR3nt: TGTGCCAGTAGTTCTAGCGGACAGATAATTACTGAAGCTTTCTTT
CDR3aa: CASSSSGQIITEAFF

d_gene: -
j_gene: TRBJ1-3
v_gene: TRBV28
abundance: -
CDR3nt: TGTGCCAGCAGTTTCCTAACCTACTCTGGAAACACCATATATTTT
CDR3aa: CASSFLTYSGNTIYF

d_gene: -
j_gene: TRBJ2-1
v_gene: TRBV5-1
abundance: -
CDR3nt: TGCGCCAGCAGCTTGGGACTACAGAGCAATGAGCAGTTCTTC
CDR3aa: CASSLGLQSNEQFF

d_gene: -
j_gene: TRBJ2-5
v_gene: TRBV5-1
abundance: -
CDR3nt: TGCGCCAGCAGCTTGGGTACAGAAGAGACCCAGTACTTC
CDR3aa: CASSLGTEETQYF

d_gene: TRBD1
j_gene: TRBJ1-2
v_gene: TRBV5-5
abundance: medium-sized
CDR3nt: TGTGCCAGCAGCGGAACCGGGACAGGGCGCAATGACTATGGCTACACCTTC
CDR3aa: CASSGTGTGRNDYGYTF

d_gene: TRBD2
j_gene: TRBJ2-3
v_gene: TRBV5-1
abundance: -
CDR3nt: TGCGCCAGCAGCCCCGAGCGGGGCCCCAAGGTGTCAGATACGCAGTATTTT
CDR3aa: CASSPERGPKVSDTQYF

d_gene: -
j_gene: TRBJ2-3
v_gene: TRBV7-9
abundance: -
CDR3nt: TGTGCCAGCAGCCAGAGGTCAGATACGCAGTATTTT
CDR3aa: CASSQRSDTQYF

d_gene: -
j_gene: TRBJ1-1
v_gene: TRBV21-1
abundance: -
CDR3nt: TGTGCCAGCATTTCGACAGGACGAGGAACTGAAGCTTTCTTT
CDR3aa: CASISTGRGTEAFF

d_gene: -
j_gene: TRBJ1-1
v_gene: TRBV6-5
abundance: -
CDR3nt: TGTGCCAGCAGTTATGTCGGGTTGGGGAACACTGAAGCTTTCTTT
CDR3aa: CASSYVGLGNTEAFF

d_gene: -
j_gene: TRBJ2-7
v_gene: TRBV20-1
abundance: -
CDR3nt: TGCAGTGCAGGTGGAGGGCTCGAGCAGTACTTC
CDR3aa: CSAGGGLEQYF

d_gene: TRBD2
j_gene: TRBJ2-1
v_gene: TRBV6-6
abundance: -
CDR3nt: TGTGCCAGCAGTAAGCCGGGACTAGCGGGAGGCAATGAGCAGTTCTTC
CDR3aa: CASSKPGLAGGNEQFF

d_gene: -
j_gene: TRBJ1-2
v_gene: TRBV12-3/TRBV12-4
abundance: -
CDR3nt: TGTGCCAGCAGACCGCAGGGCTGGCTTGGCTACACCTTC
CDR3aa: CASRPQGWLGYTF

d_gene: TRBD1
j_gene: TRBJ2-5
v_gene: TRBV9
abundance: few
CDR3nt: TGTGCCAGCAGCGTGACAGGGGGCCGAGAGACCCAGTACTTC
CDR3aa: CASSVTGGRETQYF

d_gene: -
j_gene: TRBJ1-6
v_gene: TRBV28
abundance: -
CDR3nt: TGTGCCAGCAGTCCAGAAATGAATTCACCCCTCCACTTT
CDR3aa: CASSPEMNSPLHF

d_gene: -
j_gene: TRBJ1-2
v_gene: TRBV28
abundance: once
CDR3nt: TGTGCCAGCAGTTTATTTAGGTTCGAGAGGGCGCATGGCTACACCTTC
CDR3aa: CASSLFRFERAHGYTF

d_gene: -
j_gene: TRBJ1-4
v_gene: TRBV7-2
abundance: -
CDR3nt: TGTGCCAGCAGCGCCTACGGGACAACTAATGAAAAACTGTTTTTT
CDR3aa: CASSAYGTTNEKLFF

d_gene: -
j_gene: TRBJ2-5
v_gene: TRBV7-2
abundance: -
CDR3nt: TGTGCCAGCAGCTTGCCGGGATTCCGGGAGACCCAGTACTTC
CDR3aa: CASSLPGFRETQYF

d_gene: -
j_gene: TRBJ2-1
v_gene: TRBV5-4
abundance: -
CDR3nt: TGTGCCAGCAGCTCACCGACTAGTATCTCCTACAATGAGCAGTTCTTC
CDR3aa: CASSSPTSISYNEQFF

d_gene: -
j_gene: TRBJ2-5
v_gene: TRBV28
abundance: -
CDR3nt: TGTGCCAGCAGTCTCACAGGGAGGGGTGAGACCCAGTACTTC
CDR3aa: CASSLTGRGETQYF

d_gene: -
j_gene: TRBJ1-6
v_gene: TRBV28
abundance: -
CDR3nt: TGTGCCAGCAGTTTGGCGCAGGGTCGAAATTCACCCCTCCACTTT
CDR3aa: CASSLAQGRNSPLHF

d_gene: TRBD2
j_gene: TRBJ2-6
v_gene: TRBV19
abundance: -
CDR3nt: TGTGCCAGTAGTAAGGGGACTAGCGGCCGCTCTGGGGCCAACGTCCTGACTTTC
CDR3aa: CASSKGTSGRSGANVLTF

d_gene: TRBD1
j_gene: TRBJ2-7
v_gene: TRBV11-2
abundance: -
CDR3nt: TGTGCCAGCAGCTCCCCACGACAGGGAACCTACGAGCAGTACTTC
CDR3aa: CASSSPRQGTYEQYF

d_gene: TRBD1
j_gene: TRBJ1-1
v_gene: TRBV2
abundance: -
CDR3nt: TGTGCCAGCAGTTTACAGGGGGCAGAAACTGAAGCTTTCTTT
CDR3aa: CASSLQGAETEAFF

d_gene: -
j_gene: TRBJ1-6
v_gene: TRBV30
abundance: many
CDR3nt: TGTGCCTGGAGTGTAAGGCGGATTAATTCACCCCTCCACTTT
CDR3aa: CAWSVRRINSPLHF

d_gene: TRBD1
j_gene: TRBJ1-2
v_gene: TRBV5-1
abundance: -
CDR3nt: TGCGCCAGCAGCTCGACTACAGGGGTGAGCGGCTACACCTTC
CDR3aa: CASSSTTGVSGYTF

d_gene: TRBD2
j_gene: TRBJ2-1
v_gene: TRBV7-3
abundance: -
CDR3nt: TGTGCCAGCAGCCATAAGGGTAGCGGGAGGTCGGACGAGCAGTTCTTC
CDR3aa: CASSHKGSGRSDEQFF

d_gene: -
j_gene: TRBJ2-1
v_gene: TRBV19
abundance: -
CDR3nt: TGTGCCAGTAGTCCCTACGGGAGAAGGATCAGGAACAATGAGCAGTTCTTC
CDR3aa: CASSPYGRRIRNNEQFF

d_gene: -
j_gene: TRBJ1-1
v_gene: TRBV27
abundance: -
CDR3nt: TGTGCCAGCAGTCCGAGGCAGAACACTGAAGCTTTCTTT
CDR3aa: CASSPRQNTEAFF

d_gene: TRBD2
j_gene: TRBJ2-7
v_gene: TRBV6-5
abundance: -
CDR3nt: TGTGCCAGCAACGATCGAGCGGGAGTCTCCTACGAGCAGTACTTC
CDR3aa: CASNDRAGVSYEQYF

d_gene: TRBD1
j_gene: TRBJ1-6
v_gene: TRBV30
abundance: -
CDR3nt: TGTGCCTGGAGGGACAGGGGGAATTCACCCCTCCACTTT
CDR3aa: CAWRDRGNSPLHF

d_gene: -
j_gene: TRBJ2-3
v_gene: TRBV28
abundance: -
CDR3nt: TGTGCCAGCACCATACAGGGTCCGCCAGATACGCAGTATTTT
CDR3aa: CASTIQGPPDTQYF

d_gene: -
j_gene: TRBJ2-3
v_gene: TRBV11-2
abundance: -
CDR3nt: TGTGCCAGCAGCTTATCCAGGATTAGCACAGATACGCAGTATTTT
CDR3aa: CASSLSRISTDTQYF

d_gene: -
j_gene: TRBJ2-7
v_gene: TRBV24-1
abundance: -
CDR3nt: TGTGCCACCAGTGAAAATTCGGACAGCCACTACGAGCAGTACTTC
CDR3aa: CATSENSDSHYEQYF

d_gene: -
j_gene: TRBJ1-3
v_gene: TRBV2
abundance: -
CDR3nt: TGTGCCAGCAGTGGCCGGACATCTGGAAACACCATATATTTT
CDR3aa: CASSGRTSGNTIYF

d_gene: TRBD2
j_gene: TRBJ2-7
v_gene: TRBV7-2
abundance: -
CDR3nt: TGTGCCAGCAGCTTAGAGGAGGTTTGGGGGACCGGGCGGGAGGAGCAGTACTTC
CDR3aa: CASSLEEVWGTGREEQYF

d_gene: TRBD1
j_gene: TRBJ1-5
v_gene: TRBV28
abundance: -
CDR3nt: TGTGCCAGCAGTCCCAGGACAGGCCTTGGCAATCAGCCCCAGCATTTT
CDR3aa: CASSPRTGLGNQPQHF

d_gene: TRBD2
j_gene: TRBJ2-3
v_gene: TRBV2
abundance: -
CDR3nt: TGTGCCAGCAGTGAAGAGGCGACTAGCGGGAGGGCCTCTGGGGCAGATACGCAGTATTTT
CDR3aa: CASSEEATSGRASGADTQYF